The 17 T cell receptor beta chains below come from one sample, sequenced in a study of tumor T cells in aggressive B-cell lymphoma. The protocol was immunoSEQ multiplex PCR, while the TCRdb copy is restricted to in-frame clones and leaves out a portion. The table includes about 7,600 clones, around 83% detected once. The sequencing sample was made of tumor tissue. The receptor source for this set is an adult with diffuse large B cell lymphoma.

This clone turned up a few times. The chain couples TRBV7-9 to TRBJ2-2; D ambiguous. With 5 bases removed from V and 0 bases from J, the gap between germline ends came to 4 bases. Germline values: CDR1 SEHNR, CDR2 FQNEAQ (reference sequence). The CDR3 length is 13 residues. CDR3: CASSRANTGELFF. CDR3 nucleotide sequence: TGTGCCAGCAGCCGTGCGAACACCGGGGAGCTGTTTTTT.

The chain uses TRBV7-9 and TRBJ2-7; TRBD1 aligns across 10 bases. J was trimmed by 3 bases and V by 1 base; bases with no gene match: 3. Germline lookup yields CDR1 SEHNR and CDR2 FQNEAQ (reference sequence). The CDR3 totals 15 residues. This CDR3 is CASSLVGTGVYEQYV. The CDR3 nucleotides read TGTGCCAGCAGCTTAGTTGGGACAGGGGTCTACGAGCAGTACGTC.

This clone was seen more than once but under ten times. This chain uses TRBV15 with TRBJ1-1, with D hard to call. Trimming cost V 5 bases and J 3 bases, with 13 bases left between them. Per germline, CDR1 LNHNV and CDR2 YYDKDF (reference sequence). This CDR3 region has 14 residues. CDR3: CATSPSGPHTEAFF. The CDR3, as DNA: TGTGCCACCAGCCCGAGCGGGCCCCACACTGAAGCTTTCTTT.

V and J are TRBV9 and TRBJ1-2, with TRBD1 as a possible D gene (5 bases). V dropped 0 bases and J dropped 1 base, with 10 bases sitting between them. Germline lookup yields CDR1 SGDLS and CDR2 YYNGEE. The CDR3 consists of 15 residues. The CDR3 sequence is CASSVEEGLNYGYTF. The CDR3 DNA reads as TGTGCCAGCAGCGTAGAAGAGGGACTTAACTATGGCTACACCTTC.

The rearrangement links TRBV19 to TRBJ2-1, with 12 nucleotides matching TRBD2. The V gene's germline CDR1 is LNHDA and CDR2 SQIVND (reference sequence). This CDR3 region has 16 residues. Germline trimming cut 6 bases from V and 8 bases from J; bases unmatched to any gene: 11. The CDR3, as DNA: TGTGCCAGTAGCCGGCCGGGACTAGCGGGTAGGGATGAGCAGTTCTTC. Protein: CASSRPGLAGRDEQFF. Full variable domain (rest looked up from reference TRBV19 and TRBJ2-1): DGGITQSPKYLFRKEGQNVTLSCEQNLNHDAMYWYRQDPGQGLRLIYYSQIVNDFQKGDIAEGYSVSREKKESFPLTVTSAQKNPTAFYLCASSRPGLAGRDEQFFGPGTRLTVL.

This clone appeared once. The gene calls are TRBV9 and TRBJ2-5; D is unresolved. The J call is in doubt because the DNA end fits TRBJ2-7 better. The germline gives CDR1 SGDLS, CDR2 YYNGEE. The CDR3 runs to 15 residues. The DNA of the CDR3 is TGTGCCAGCAGCGTTGCTGATGCGGTACCCTACGAGCAGTACTTC. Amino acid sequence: CASSVADAVPYEQYF.

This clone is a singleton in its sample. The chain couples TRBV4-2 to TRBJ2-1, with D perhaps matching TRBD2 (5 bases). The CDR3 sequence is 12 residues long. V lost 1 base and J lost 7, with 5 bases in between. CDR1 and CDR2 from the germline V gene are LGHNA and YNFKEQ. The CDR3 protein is CASSQGGNEQFF. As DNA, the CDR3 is TGTGCCAGCAGCCAAGGAGGGAATGAGCAGTTCTTC.

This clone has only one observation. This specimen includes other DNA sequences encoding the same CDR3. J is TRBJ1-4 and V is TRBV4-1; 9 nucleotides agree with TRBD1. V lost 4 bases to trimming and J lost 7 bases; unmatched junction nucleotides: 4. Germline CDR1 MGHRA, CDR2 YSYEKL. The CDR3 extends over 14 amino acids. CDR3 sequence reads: CASSPDRGAEKLFF. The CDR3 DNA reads TGCGCCAGCAGCCCGGACAGGGGTGCTGAAAAACTGTTTTTT.

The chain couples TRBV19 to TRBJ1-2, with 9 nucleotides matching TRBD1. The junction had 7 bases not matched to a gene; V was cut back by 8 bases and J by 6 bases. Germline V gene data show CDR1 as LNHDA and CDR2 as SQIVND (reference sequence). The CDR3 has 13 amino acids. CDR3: CASGDRDVHGYTF. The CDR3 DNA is TGTGCCAGTGGGGACAGGGACGTACATGGCTACACCTTC.

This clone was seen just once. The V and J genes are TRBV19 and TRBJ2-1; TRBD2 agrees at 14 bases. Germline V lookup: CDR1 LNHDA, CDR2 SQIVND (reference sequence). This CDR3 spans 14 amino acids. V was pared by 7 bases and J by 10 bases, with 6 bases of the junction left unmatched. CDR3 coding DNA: TGTGCCAGTACCATGGGACTAGCGGGGGTCGAGCAGTTCTTC. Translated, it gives CASTMGLAGVEQFF.

DNA for the CDR3: TGTGCCAGCACCCGTGGGACTATCACAGATACGCAGTATTTT. It specifies CASTRGTITDTQYF. The chain employs TRBV6-1 and TRBJ2-3, with 7 bases identical to TRBD2. Germline lookup yields CDR1 MNHNS and CDR2 SASEGT. The ends lost 7 bases at V and 2 bases at J; junction bases unmatched: 6. This CDR3 spans 14 amino acids.

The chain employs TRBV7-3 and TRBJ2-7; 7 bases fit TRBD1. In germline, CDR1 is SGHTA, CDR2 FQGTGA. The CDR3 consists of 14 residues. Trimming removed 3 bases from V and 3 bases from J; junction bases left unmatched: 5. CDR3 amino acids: CASSLGQGDYEQYF. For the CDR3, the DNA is TGTGCCAGCAGCTTGGGGCAGGGGGACTACGAGCAGTACTTC. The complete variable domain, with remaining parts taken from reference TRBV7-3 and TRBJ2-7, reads GAGVSQTPSNKVTEKGKYVELRCDPISGHTALYWYRQSLGQGPEFLIYFQGTGAADDSGLPNDRFFAVRPEGSVSTLKIQRTERGDSAVYLCASSLGQGDYEQYFGPGTRLTVT.

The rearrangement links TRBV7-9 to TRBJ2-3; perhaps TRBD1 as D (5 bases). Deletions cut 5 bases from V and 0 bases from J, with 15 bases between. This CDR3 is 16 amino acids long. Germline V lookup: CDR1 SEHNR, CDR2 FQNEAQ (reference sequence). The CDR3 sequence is CASSPATATSTDTQYF. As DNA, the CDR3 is TGTGCCAGCAGCCCAGCGACAGCGACTAGCACAGATACGCAGTATTTT.

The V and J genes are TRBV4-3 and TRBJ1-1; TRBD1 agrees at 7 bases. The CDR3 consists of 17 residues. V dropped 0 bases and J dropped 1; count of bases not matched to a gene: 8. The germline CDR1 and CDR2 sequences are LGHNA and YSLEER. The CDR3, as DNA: TGCGCCAGCAGCCAAGAAGGACAGGTGGGGAGGAACACTGAAGCTTTCTTT. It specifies CASSQEGQVGRNTEAFF.

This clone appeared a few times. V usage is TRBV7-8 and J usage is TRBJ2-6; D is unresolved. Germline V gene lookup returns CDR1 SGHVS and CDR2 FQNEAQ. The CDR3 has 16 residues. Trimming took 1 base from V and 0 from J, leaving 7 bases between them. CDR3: CASSLGGRSGANVLTF. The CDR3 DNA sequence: TGTGCCAGCAGCTTAGGAGGCCGCTCTGGGGCCAACGTCCTGACTTTC.

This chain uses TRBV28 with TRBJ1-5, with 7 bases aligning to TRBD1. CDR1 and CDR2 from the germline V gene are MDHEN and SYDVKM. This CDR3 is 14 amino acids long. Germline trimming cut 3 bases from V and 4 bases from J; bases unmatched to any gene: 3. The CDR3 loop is CASSFVQGNQPQHF. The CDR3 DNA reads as TGTGCCAGCAGTTTTGTACAGGGGAATCAGCCCCAGCATTTT.

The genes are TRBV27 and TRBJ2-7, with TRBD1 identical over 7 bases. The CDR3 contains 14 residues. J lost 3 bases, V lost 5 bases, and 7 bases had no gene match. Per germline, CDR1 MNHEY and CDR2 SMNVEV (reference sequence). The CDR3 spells CASSPWTGYYEQYF. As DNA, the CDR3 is TGTGCCAGCAGTCCCTGGACAGGCTACTACGAGCAGTACTTC.